This is a list of T cell receptor beta chains from one sample in a study of CD8 T cells in Susac syndrome. Each CDR3 protein gets one entry after TCRdb re-called the immunoSEQ multiplex PCR reads with MiXCR. Of about 160,000 distinct CDR3 sequences listed, more than 95% are singletons. Sequencing was carried out using CD4+ T cells from PBMCs. The receptors shown here come from a human donor with Susac syndrome. Both conserved end residues are part of each CDR3. The D gene is left open where the match is weak. The listing skips clone size in some rows; elsewhere it reads once, few, many or a size class.

D,V,size,J,CDR3,DNA
NA,TRBV20-1,NA,TRBJ1-1,CSVSPGVIEAFF,TGCAGTGTTTCCCCAGGGGTTATAGAAGCTTTCTTT
NA,TRBV7-9,NA,TRBJ2-2,CASSTRELGELFF,TGTGCCAGCAGCACCCGGGAACTCGGGGAGCTGTTTTTT
NA,TRBV28,NA,TRBJ2-4,CASQDSLAKNIQYF,TGTGCCAGCCAGGACAGCCTAGCCAAAAACATTCAGTACTTC
NA,TRBV28,NA,TRBJ2-1,CASSLWGGGAGNEQFF,TGTGCCAGCAGTTTATGGGGAGGGGGAGCGGGGAATGAGCAGTTCTTC
NA,TRBV15,NA,TRBJ1-2,CATRSDHYGYTF,TGTGCCACCAGATCAGACCACTATGGCTACACCTTC
TRBD1,TRBV5-1,NA,TRBJ2-5,CASSPQGLEQETQYF,TGCGCCAGCAGCCCACAGGGGTTGGAGCAAGAGACCCAGTACTTC
NA,TRBV28,once,TRBJ1-1,CASTIQGIEAFF,TGTGCCAGCACTATTCAGGGGATTGAAGCTTTCTTT
NA,TRBV7-2,NA,TRBJ2-1,CASSLAGYEQFF,TGTGCCAGCAGCTTGGCGGGCTATGAGCAGTTCTTC
TRBD2,TRBV6-5,NA,TRBJ2-3,CASSYLTSGTSTDTQYF,TGTGCCAGCAGTTACCTTACTAGCGGCACTAGCACAGATACGCAGTATTTT
NA,TRBV7-9,NA,TRBJ2-5,CASSLGPYGETQYF,TGTGCCAGCAGCTTAGGCCCCTACGGGGAGACCCAGTACTTC
NA,TRBV4-3,NA,TRBJ1-1,CASSQDVNTEAFF,TGCGCCAGCAGCCAAGATGTGAACACTGAAGCTTTCTTT
TRBD2,TRBV5-4,NA,TRBJ2-1,CASSLPGGSEQFF,TGTGCCAGCAGCTTGCCGGGGGGGAGTGAGCAGTTCTTC
NA,TRBV11-2,NA,TRBJ1-3,CASSLVRNREAIYF,TGTGCCAGCAGCTTAGTTAGAAACCGGGAGGCCATATATTTT
NA,TRBV20-1,NA,TRBJ1-4,CSARGTNEKLFF,TGCAGTGCTAGGGGCACTAATGAAAAACTGTTTTTT
TRBD1,TRBV15,NA,TRBJ1-1,CATSRGPGQGITEAFF,TGTGCCACCAGCAGAGGTCCAGGACAGGGAATCACTGAAGCTTTCTTT
NA,TRBV6-2/TRBV6-3,NA,TRBJ2-3,CASTYPVPNSRGADTQYF,TGTGCCAGCACCTACCCCGTCCCAAATAGCCGAGGGGCAGATACGCAGTATTTT
TRBD2,TRBV20-1,NA,TRBJ2-2,CSASSGTSSLGRTGELFF,TGCAGTGCTAGTTCCGGGACTAGTTCTTTGGGGCGGACCGGGGAGCTGTTTTTT
NA,TRBV7-8,NA,TRBJ1-2,CASSLASGAGYGYTF,TGTGCCAGCAGCTTAGCGTCTGGGGCCGGCTATGGCTACACCTTC
NA,TRBV4-2,NA,TRBJ1-1,CASSGRGNTEAFF,TGTGCCAGCAGCGGACGGGGGAACACTGAAGCTTTCTTT
TRBD1,TRBV6-5,once,TRBJ1-2,CASSLLGTANYGYTF,TGTGCCAGCAGTCTCCTAGGGACAGCTAATTATGGCTACACCTTC
NA,TRBV6-6,NA,TRBJ2-5,CASSFMETQYF,TGTGCCAGCAGTTTCATGGAGACCCAGTACTTC
TRBD1,TRBV7-2,NA,TRBJ1-1,CASSLETGGDTEAFF,TGTGCCAGCAGCCTAGAGACAGGGGGGGACACTGAAGCTTTCTTT
NA,TRBV15,once,TRBJ1-1,CATRAMDGSKAFF,TGTGCCACCAGGGCTATGGACGGTTCCAAAGCTTTCTTT
TRBD1,TRBV3-1,NA,TRBJ2-7,CASRAGQGGEQYF,TGTGCCAGCAGGGCGGGACAGGGTGGCGAGCAGTACTTC
TRBD2,TRBV20-1,NA,TRBJ2-3,CSARAGSGSGTQYF,TGCAGTGCTAGAGCAGGTAGCGGGAGCGGTACGCAGTATTTT
TRBD2,TRBV28,NA,TRBJ2-1,CASRLGGSGNEQFF,TGTGCCAGCAGGTTAGGTGGTAGCGGGAATGAGCAGTTCTTC
NA,TRBV6-5,NA,TRBJ2-7,CASSYSLRGSYEQYF,TGTGCCAGCAGTTACTCGCTCAGGGGCTCCTACGAGCAGTACTTC
NA,TRBV28,NA,TRBJ2-7,CASSPGWQFPAEQYF,TGTGCCAGCTCCCCAGGGTGGCAGTTCCCCGCCGAGCAGTACTTC
NA,TRBV29-1,NA,TRBJ2-5,CSVGGGPSSETQYF,TGCAGCGTTGGGGGAGGACCTAGCTCGGAGACCCAGTACTTC
NA,TRBV10-3,NA,TRBJ2-5,CAIAGIGETQYF,TGTGCCATCGCGGGCATTGGGGAGACCCAGTACTTC
TRBD1,TRBV29-1,once,TRBJ2-1,CSVPPGQGLYNEQFF,TGCAGCGTTCCGCCTGGACAGGGCCTTTACAATGAGCAGTTCTTC